The 5 T cell receptor beta chains reported below all come from one sample, sequenced in a study of T cell repertoires in ileal Crohn's disease. Data came from immunoSEQ multiplex PCR; TCRdb stores just in-frame clones and leaves some out. Here the sample spans more than 12,000 clones, roughly 80% being singletons. The sequencing input was ileal tissue. The origin of the receptors is an adult with Crohn's disease.

The chain links TRBV19 to TRBJ2-7, with 8 bases aligning to TRBD1. CDR1 LNHDA and CDR2 SQIVND come from the germline V gene (reference sequence). The CDR3 extends over 15 amino acids. V lost 6 bases and J lost 1; bases outside the gene matches: 8. CDR3 amino acids: CASSNRGSRSYEQYF. For the CDR3, the DNA is TGTGCCAGTAGCAACAGGGGGTCCCGATCCTACGAGCAGTACTTC.

There are a few counts of this clone. This chain uses TRBV18 with TRBJ1-6; a weak D match, TRBD1 (6 bases). Germline-derived CDR1 and CDR2 are KGHSH and LQKENI. The V and J ends lost 4 bases and 8 bases respectively, with 9 bases between them. The CDR3 consists of 13 residues. CDR3 residues: CASSQDSYSPLHF. The CDR3 DNA reads as TGTGCCAGCTCACAGGACAGTTATTCACCCCTCCACTTT.

The rearrangement joins TRBV6-6 to TRBJ1-1; no definite D call. Germline loops: CDR1 MNHNY, CDR2 SVGAGI (reference sequence). The CDR3 runs to 11 residues. The V end was cut by 7 bases, the J end by 1 base, with 4 bases between. For the CDR3, the DNA is TGTGCCAGCACCCAGAACACTGAAGCTTTCTTT. This sequence encodes CASTQNTEAFF.

For this clone: At the DNA level, this CDR3 is encoded by other sequences in the same sample as well. The rearrangement links TRBV18 to TRBJ1-2; 8 bases map to TRBD1. Trimming removed 5 bases from V and 4 bases from J; junction bases left unmatched: 3. CDR1 is KGHSH and CDR2 is LQKENI in the germline V gene. The CDR3 loop spans 13 amino acids. As DNA, the CDR3 is TGTGCCAGCTCAACCGGACAGGGCTATGGCTACACCTTC. Translated: CASSTGQGYGYTF.

As concerns this clone: The sample carries other DNA sequences with the same CDR3. The chain combines TRBV15 with TRBJ1-6; 8 bases are shared with TRBD1. The germline gives CDR1 LNHNV, CDR2 YYDKDF (reference sequence). The CDR3 loop spans 16 amino acids. V lost 2 bases to trimming and J lost 7 bases; unmatched junction nucleotides: 7. CDR3 protein: CATSRLGTGTNSPLHF. CDR3 DNA: TGTGCCACCAGCAGACTCGGGACAGGAACAAATTCACCCCTCCACTTT.